This TCR beta chain was recovered during a study of T cell responses to AZD1222 COVID-19 vaccine. Trimming took 0 bases from V and 3 from J, leaving 12 bases between them. The CDR3 runs to 15 residues. Germline V CDR1 and CDR2: WSHSY, SAAADI. Libraries were prepared by immunoSEQ multiplex PCR; TCRdb keeps only in-frame clonotypes and omits some of them. The sample shows some 150,000 clones, approximately 89% of them seen only once. The gene calls are TRBV10-2 and TRBJ2-7, with a possible D match to TRBD1 (6 bases). Here the sequenced sample was peripheral blood, taken on day 0 of AZD1222 vaccination. The source of this sequence is an adult in good health. The CDR3 coding sequence is TGCGCCAGCAGTGAGTCTACAGGGAGCGTCTACGAGCAGTACTTC. It encodes CASSESTGSVYEQYF.